A selection of T cell receptor beta chains follows, all from one sample in a study of T cells after posttransplantation cyclophosphamide. Sequencing used immunoSEQ multiplex PCR; TCRdb keeps in-frame clones, though not all of them. The repertoire has 42,000 or so clones, none seen only once; the ten largest take approximately 5%. Sequencing was done on a sample of PBMCs. The origin of the receptors is a woman aged 45 to 65 in good health and a related stem cell transplant donor. CDR3s include the opening cysteine and the closing phenylalanine or tryptophan. The D gene is left open where the match is weak. Some rows have no size entry. The others give once, few or many, or a class for an expanded clone.

D,V,size,J,DNA,CDR3
NA,TRBV5-4,many,TRBJ2-7,TGTGCCAGCAGCCTAGACAGGAGCTCCTACGAGCAGTACTTC,CASSLDRSSYEQYF
NA,TRBV5-1,many,TRBJ2-5,TGCGCCAGCAGCTTGGTGTCGTACCAAGAGACCCAGTACTTC,CASSLVSYQETQYF
NA,TRBV28,many,TRBJ2-7,TGTGCCAGCAACCCCTCTTCGGGGTTAGGGGGCTCCTACGAGCAGTACTTC,CASNPSSGLGGSYEQYF
TRBD1,TRBV5-8,many,TRBJ2-7,TGTGCCAGCAGCCGGGACAGCCAGTCCTCCTACGAGCAGTACTTC,CASSRDSQSSYEQYF
NA,TRBV7-8,many,TRBJ2-1,TGTGCCAGCAGCATGGGACTTTACAATGAGCAGTTCTTC,CASSMGLYNEQFF
TRBD2,TRBV15,many,TRBJ2-7,TGTGCCACCAGCGGTTATAGCGGGGATTCCTACGAGCAGTACTTC,CATSGYSGDSYEQYF
NA,TRBV5-6,many,TRBJ1-4,TGTGCCAGCAGCTTTTCTCAGGGCCTAATTGAAAAACTGTTTTTT,CASSFSQGLIEKLFF
TRBD1,TRBV5-1,many,TRBJ2-6,TGCGCCAGCAGCTTGGTAGGGACAGGTAGCTCTGGGGCCAACGTCCTGACTTTC,CASSLVGTGSSGANVLTF
NA,TRBV7-2,NA,TRBJ2-6,TGTGCCAGCAGCTTTAAGTACTACTCTGGGGCCAACGTCCTGACTTTC,CASSFKYYSGANVLTF
TRBD1,TRBV19,many,TRBJ1-5,TGTGCCAGTAGTTCCCGGACAGGGGCTAGGCCCCAGCATTTT,CASSSRTGARPQHF
TRBD2,TRBV5-8,many,TRBJ2-5,TGTGCCAGCAGCACACTAGCGAGCCAAGAGACCCAGTACTTC,CASSTLASQETQYF
NA,TRBV30,many,TRBJ1-3,TGTGCCTGGAGTGACCAGACTGGAAACACCATATATTTT,CAWSDQTGNTIYF
TRBD1,TRBV6-5,NA,TRBJ1-2,TGTGCCAGCAGCCTGACAGGGGGCAATGGCTACACCTTC,CASSLTGGNGYTF
NA,TRBV10-2,many,TRBJ1-1,TGCGCCAGCAGCTACGCGACGGGGGGCACTGAAGCTTTCTTT,CASSYATGGTEAFF
NA,TRBV5-1,many,TRBJ2-5,TGCGCCAGCAGCATACAAGAGACCCAGTACTTC,CASSIQETQYF
NA,TRBV6-1,many,TRBJ2-7,TGTGCCAGCAGCGCGGGTCCTGGATACTACGAGCAGTACTTC,CASSAGPGYYEQYF
NA,TRBV20-1,many,TRBJ2-1,TGCAGTGCTCCCCGGACTCCTCTTCAGTTCTTC,CSAPRTPLQFF
NA,TRBV2,many,TRBJ1-6,TGTGCCAGCACAAGCAGGGGTAGGGAAGGAAATTCACCCCTCCACTTT,CASTSRGREGNSPLHF
NA,TRBV7-8,many,TRBJ1-1,TGTGCCAGCAGCTTAATTCCCTCGAACACTGAAGCTTTCTTT,CASSLIPSNTEAFF
TRBD2,TRBV9,many,TRBJ2-2,TGTGCCAGCAGCTTCGGGACTAGCGGGGTCGGAGGGGAGCTGTTTTTT,CASSFGTSGVGGELFF
TRBD1,TRBV28,many,TRBJ2-1,TGTGCCAGCAGCCACCGGACAGGGAAGAGCCACAATGAGCAGTTCTTC,CASSHRTGKSHNEQFF
TRBD2,TRBV9,many,TRBJ2-3,TGTGCCAGCAGCGCACCTAGCGGGGGGGTAGCAGATACGCAGTATTTT,CASSAPSGGVADTQYF
TRBD2,TRBV7-2,many,TRBJ2-1,TGTGCCAGCAGCCGCACCCTAGCGGGGAGTTACAATGAGCAGTTCTTC,CASSRTLAGSYNEQFF
TRBD2,TRBV13,many,TRBJ2-1,TGTGCCAGCAGCTCCGGGACTAGCGGGGGGGCTTACAATGAGCAGTTCTTC,CASSSGTSGGAYNEQFF
TRBD1,TRBV18,many,TRBJ1-2,TGTGCCAGCTCACATTCCGGGACAGCTAACTATGGCTACACCTTC,CASSHSGTANYGYTF
TRBD1,TRBV30,many,TRBJ1-1,TGTGCCTGGGACAGGGTGAGCACTGAAGCTTTCTTT,CAWDRVSTEAFF
TRBD1,TRBV4-2,many,TRBJ2-2,TGTGCCAGCAGCGGGGGACAGGTCAACACCGGGGAGCTGTTTTTT,CASSGGQVNTGELFF
TRBD2,TRBV7-9,many,TRBJ2-1,TGTGCCAGCAGCCAACTAGCGGGCACCCCCTTTTCCTACAATGAGCAGTTCTTC,CASSQLAGTPFSYNEQFF
NA,TRBV28,many,TRBJ2-7,TGTGCCAGCAGTTTATCGAGAGGCCTCGGTTCCTTCGACGAGCAGTACTTC,CASSLSRGLGSFDEQYF
NA,TRBV14,many,TRBJ1-3,TGTGCCAGCAGCCAATCGTCCTCTGGAAACACCATATATTTT,CASSQSSSGNTIYF
TRBD1,TRBV19,many,TRBJ1-5,TGTGCCAGTACCGAAGACAGGGGCCTTCAGCCCCAGCATTTT,CASTEDRGLQPQHF
TRBD1,TRBV30,many,TRBJ2-3,TGTGCCTGGGGTTACAGGGGGTCCTCAATTCGGACAGATACGCAGTATTTT,CAWGYRGSSIRTDTQYF
TRBD1,TRBV4-1,NA,TRBJ2-4,TGCGCCAGCAGCCCGCAGTCTGCCGGGACAGGGGCCATTTTAGTCAAAAACATTCAGTACTTC,CASSPQSAGTGAILVKNIQYF
NA,TRBV6-5,many,TRBJ1-1,TGTGCCAGCAGTTACTCTGGGGGGGCTAACACTGAAGCTTTCTTT,CASSYSGGANTEAFF
TRBD1,TRBV27,NA,TRBJ1-5,TGTGCCAGCAGTTTCCTTAGGACAGGACCCAATCAGCCCCAGCATTTT,CASSFLRTGPNQPQHF
NA,TRBV6-5,many,TRBJ1-1,TGTGCCAGCAGTACAGGGAACACTGAAGCTTTCTTT,CASSTGNTEAFF
NA,TRBV11-2,many,TRBJ1-2,TGTGCCAGCAGCTTTGGGCCGACAGGCCCCTATGGCTACACCTTC,CASSFGPTGPYGYTF
NA,TRBV19,many,TRBJ2-1,TGTGCCAGTAGTATAGATCAGGCTGAAGTCAATGAGCAGTTCTTC,CASSIDQAEVNEQFF
TRBD1,TRBV27,many,TRBJ1-2,TGTGCCAGCAGTTACACGGGACAGATCTATGGCTACACCTTC,CASSYTGQIYGYTF
NA,TRBV6-1,many,TRBJ1-5,TGTGCCAGCAGTGATCGCAGGGCCCATCAGCCCCAGCATTTT,CASSDRRAHQPQHF
NA,TRBV7-2,many,TRBJ2-1,TGTGCCAGCAGCTTATCTCCGAATGAGCAGTTCTTC,CASSLSPNEQFF
NA,TRBV2,many,TRBJ1-5,TGTGCCAGCAGTGAAGGAAGGGGAAGGAGCAATCAGCCCCAGCATTTT,CASSEGRGRSNQPQHF
TRBD1,TRBV6-1,many,TRBJ1-1,TGTGCCAGCAGCCCACAGGGGTACACTGAAGCTTTCTTT,CASSPQGYTEAFF
TRBD1,TRBV27,many,TRBJ1-5,TGTGCCAGCAGTCTGGGACAGATCAATCAGCCCCAGCATTTT,CASSLGQINQPQHF
NA,TRBV19,many,TRBJ1-6,TGTGCCGGGACTCAGGGTCGTCGTCTTAATTCACCCCTCCACTTT,CAGTQGRRLNSPLHF
NA,TRBV7-9,many,TRBJ2-3,TGTGCCAGCAGCTTAGCGTTGGGGGCCACAGATACGCAGTATTTT,CASSLALGATDTQYF
NA,TRBV6-6,NA,TRBJ1-6,TGTGCCAGCAGACCGAAATGGGAGGGTCGTTCACCCCTCCACTTT,CASRPKWEGRSPLHF
NA,TRBV19,many,TRBJ1-6,TGTGCCAGTAAAATCGGACAGTATAATTCACCCCTCCACTTT,CASKIGQYNSPLHF
TRBD1,TRBV9,many,TRBJ2-7,TGTGCCAGCAGCGTAGAAGGACAGGGGTACGAGCAGTACTTC,CASSVEGQGYEQYF
TRBD1,TRBV5-1,many,TRBJ2-1,TGCGCCAGCAGCCGGGAGACAGGGGCCCAGGGTGAGCAGTTCTTC,CASSRETGAQGEQFF
NA,TRBV19,many,TRBJ1-1,TGTGCCAGTAGATCCGGAACGGAGACTGAAGCTTTCTTT,CASRSGTETEAFF
NA,TRBV5-5,many,TRBJ1-6,TGTGCCAGCAGCTTGGCCAACGGTAATTCACCCCTCCACTTT,CASSLANGNSPLHF
NA,TRBV2,many,TRBJ2-7,TGTGCCCGAGAGGTCGGGGGTCAAAAGTACTTC,CAREVGGQKYF
TRBD1,TRBV7-9,many,TRBJ1-2,TGTGCCAGCAGCTTAGAGGACAGGCCAGAGGTTGACACCTTC,CASSLEDRPEVDTF
NA,TRBV11-2,many,TRBJ1-2,TGTGCCAGCACCCTCTCCCGCGGGGGGGGCGGACTGGACGGCTACACCTTC,CASTLSRGGGGLDGYTF